What follows are 24 T cell receptor beta chains derived from one specimen sequenced in a study of post-analysis software for immune sequencing data. Study-wide findings and caveats: TRBV segments more frequent in patients than in controls numbered five and included TRBV5-6, TRBV5-1 and TRBV20-1.

No antigen has been assigned to these receptors. Every TCR beta cDNA library bore unique molecular identifiers. TCRdb re-analysed the PCR reads in MiXCR, keeping a single row per CDR3 protein. The sample lists 450,000 to 700,000 distinct CDR3 sequences, roughly 47% occurring once. The sequenced sample consisted of blood. Source of these receptors: a girl between 5 and 17 years old with multiple sclerosis.

This clonotype has a handful of counts. The chain links TRBV7-8 to TRBJ2-3; no clear D gene. Deletions cut 5 bases from V and 6 bases from J, with 9 bases between. The CDR3 spans 12 residues. The germline CDR1 and CDR2 sequences are SGHVS and FQNEAQ. The DNA of the CDR3 is TGTGCCAGCAGCACAACTTGGGATACGCAGTATTTT. The encoded protein is CASSTTWDTQYF.

This clonotype was observed a handful of times. The CDR3 loop reads CASSEAGGTYTQYF. Written as DNA, the CDR3 is TGTGCCAGCAGTGAAGCGGGGGGCACTTATACGCAGTATTTT. The V gene is TRBV6-1, the J gene TRBJ2-3; D is possibly TRBD1 or TRBD2 (6 bases each). Germline V gives CDR1 MNHNS, CDR2 SASEGT. The CDR3 is made up of 14 amino acids. Trimming removed 0 bases at V and 7 bases at J, with 11 bases between.

The gene calls are TRBV29-1 and TRBJ1-5; D is ambiguous. Trimming left V 6 bases short and J 0 bases short, with 15 bases between. CDR3 length equals 15 residues. The germline V gene has CDR1 SQVTM and CDR2 ANQGSEA. The CDR3 loop is CSVTTGSRSNQPQHF. The CDR3 region has the DNA TGCAGCGTGACGACGGGCAGTCGTAGCAATCAGCCCCAGCATTTT.

This clonotype was picked up a small number of times. CDR3: CSARRGTTREQYF. CDR3 in DNA: TGCAGTGCTAGGCGGGGGACGACCAGGGAGCAGTACTTC. This chain joins TRBV20-1 and TRBJ2-7; 7 nucleotides match TRBD2. The V gene end was trimmed by 3 bases and the J gene end by 7 bases; junction bases not matched to a gene: 9. Germline V gene lookup returns CDR1 DFQATT and CDR2 SNEGSKA (reference sequence). The CDR3 length is 13 residues.

The rearrangement uses TRBV5-1 and TRBJ2-7; weak D call: TRBD2 (5 bases). The J call may be mistaken, given a closer DNA end match to TRBJ2-5. This CDR3 is built from 14 residues. Looked up from germline, CDR1 is SGHRS and CDR2 is YFSETQ. The CDR3 region is CASSLGEGLETQYF. The DNA for the CDR3 is TGCGCCAGCAGCTTGGGTGAGGGTTTAGAGACCCAGTACTTC.

This chain joins TRBV12-5 and TRBJ2-1; no clear D gene. This CDR3 has 17 amino acids. In germline, CDR1 is LGHNT, CDR2 FRNRAP. V shed 0 bases and J shed 1 base, with 13 bases lying between them. The CDR3 sequence: CASGLVLNSQSYNEQFF. The DNA for the CDR3 is TGTGCTAGTGGTTTGGTACTTAACTCGCAATCCTACAATGAGCAGTTCTTC.

The V and J genes are TRBV25-1 and TRBJ2-5, with D perhaps being TRBD1 or TRBD2 (6 bases each). V was shortened by 6 bases and J by 1 base, with 9 bases between the two germline ends. CDR3 size: 13 residues. Germline V gives CDR1 MGHDK, CDR2 SYGVNS. The CDR3 here is CASRRGAQETQYF. CDR3 DNA sequence: TGTGCCAGCAGGAGGGGGGCCCAAGAGACCCAGTACTTC.

The genes are TRBV20-1 and TRBJ2-1; TRBD2 matches at 10 bases. The junction had 8 bases not matched to a gene; V was cut back by 4 bases and J by 5 bases. The CDR3 loop spans 15 amino acids. The V gene's germline CDR1 is DFQATT and CDR2 SNEGSKA (reference sequence). This CDR3 reads CSATSGRATDNEQFF. As DNA, the CDR3 is TGCAGTGCTACCAGCGGGAGGGCGACAGACAATGAGCAGTTCTTC.

CDR3 protein: CASSLKGAEAFF. The CDR3 DNA follows: TGTGCCAGCAGCTTAAAAGGGGCTGAAGCTTTCTTT. This chain joins TRBV5-4 and TRBJ1-1, with a possible D match to TRBD1 (5 bases). The V end lost 2 bases, the J end lost 6 bases, and 8 bases lay between the germline ends. This CDR3 spans 12 amino acids. Germline CDR1 and CDR2: SGHNT and YYREEE (reference sequence).

The chain combines TRBV12-3 or TRBV12-4 with TRBJ2-1; maybe TRBD1 (6 bases). This CDR3 is 14 amino acids long. Trimming stripped 4 bases from V and 7 bases from J, with 14 bases between. This CDR3 is CASSSDRRWNEQFF. The DNA for the CDR3 is TGTGCCAGCAGTTCAGACAGGAGGTGGAATGAGCAGTTCTTC.

This rearrangement joins TRBV20-1 to TRBJ2-5, with 9 bases lining up with TRBD2. Germline trimming cut 6 bases from V and 1 base from J; bases unmatched to any gene: 3. This CDR3 is built from 13 residues. Germline-derived CDR1 and CDR2 are DFQATT and SNEGSKA (reference sequence). The CDR3 loop reads CSAGTSPQETQYF. DNA of the CDR3: TGCAGTGCCGGGACTAGCCCCCAAGAGACCCAGTACTTC.

The chain has TRBV7-2 and TRBJ2-3; perhaps TRBD2 as D (6 bases). V shed 7 bases and J shed 2 bases, with 13 bases lying between them. The CDR3 totals 14 residues. Germline lookup yields CDR1 SGHTA and CDR2 FQGNSA. This CDR3 reads CASTRLVLTDTQYF. The CDR3, as DNA: TGTGCCAGCACAAGACTAGTCCTCACAGATACGCAGTATTTT.

This clonotype was seen a few times. V is TRBV12-3 or TRBV12-4 and J is TRBJ2-7; weak D call: TRBD2 (6 bases). The ends were cut back, 5 bases at V and 7 bases at J, with 12 bases in the middle. This CDR3 contains 12 residues. DNA for the CDR3: TGTGCCAGCAGTGGAGGGACTCGGGAGCAGTACTTC. Translated, it gives CASSGGTREQYF.

On this clonotype itself: Mismatch with germline at one junction end may stem from a read error. The CDR3 region has the DNA TGCCACAGCTGGGCGGGAGAGGGCTCCTACAATGAGCAGTTCTTC. This encodes CHSWAGEGSYNEQFF. The chain has TRBV7-9 and TRBJ2-1; TRBD2 agrees at 7 bases. The germline CDR1 and CDR2 sequences are SEHNR and FQNEAQ (reference sequence). The CDR3 covers 15 residues.

The J gene is TRBJ1-1, the V gene TRBV10-3; D is unresolved. V dropped 4 bases and J dropped 1 base, with 7 bases sitting between them. CDR1 is ENHRY, CDR2 SYGVKD, per germline. The CDR3 is made up of 13 amino acids. As DNA, the CDR3 is TGTGCCATCAGTGGGGTTCAGAACACTGAAGCTTTCTTT. It yields the protein CAISGVQNTEAFF.

J is TRBJ1-5 and V is TRBV12-3 or TRBV12-4; D uncertain. Trimming left V 2 bases short and J 5 bases short, with 10 bases between. The CDR3 has 14 residues. Here the CDR3 DNA reads TGTGCCAGCAGTTTAAGGGATGGGTATCAGCCCCAGCATTTT. Translation gives CASSLRDGYQPQHF.

This chain links TRBV24-1 with TRBJ2-1, with D perhaps TRBD1 (6 bases). CDR1 is KGHDR, CDR2 SFDVKD, per germline. Between the trimmed V and J ends, which lost 3 bases and 1 base, there was a span of 9 bases. This CDR3 contains 15 residues. CDR3 in amino acids: CATSDHRVSYNEQFF. For the CDR3, the DNA is TGTGCCACCAGTGATCACAGGGTTTCCTACAATGAGCAGTTCTTC.

This clonotype was seen repeatedly, ten times or more. The V and J genes are TRBV20-1 and TRBJ2-1; 10 nucleotides line up with TRBD2. The CDR3 extends over 15 amino acids. Germline V lookup: CDR1 DFQATT, CDR2 SNEGSKA (reference sequence). Trimming cost V 2 bases and J 3 bases; bases outside gene matches: 4. CDR3 sequence: CSARSLAGDYNEQFF. The CDR3 DNA reads as TGCAGTGCTAGAAGCCTAGCGGGAGACTACAATGAGCAGTTCTTC.

The gene calls are TRBV7-3 and TRBJ1-1; D uncertain. This CDR3 contains 17 residues. Germline-derived CDR1 and CDR2 are SGHTA and FQGTGA. V was clipped by 1 base and J by 3 bases, with 18 bases between them. In DNA, the CDR3 is TGTGCCAGCAGCTTAAACGGAGGACTCGGGAGGGACACTGAAGCTTTCTTT. This sequence encodes CASSLNGGLGRDTEAFF.

Regarding this clonotype: The junction departs from the called germline gene at one end, perhaps through a read error. The chain joins TRBV12-3 or TRBV12-4 to TRBJ2-3; D may be TRBD2 (6 bases). The CDR3 extends over 15 amino acids. CDR3 region: CAGSFRGGHTDTQYF. Here the CDR3 DNA reads TGTGCCGGCAGTTTTAGGGGAGGCCACACAGATACGCAGTATTTT.

The chain couples TRBV2 to TRBJ2-7, with a weak D call TRBD2 (5 bases). The J call may be faulty, since TRBJ2-5 better matches the DNA end. The CDR3 consists of 13 residues. Germline lookup yields CDR1 SNHLY and CDR2 FYNNEI. Written as DNA, the CDR3 is TGTGCCAGCAGTGAGGAGGTTCGAGAGACCCAGTACTTC. It specifies CASSEEVRETQYF.

The chain is built from TRBV10-3 and TRBJ2-7; D gene ambiguous. Germline V lookup: CDR1 ENHRY, CDR2 SYGVKD. V dropped 0 bases and J dropped 12 bases, with 12 bases sitting between them. CDR3 length equals 12 residues. CDR3 sequence reads: CAISESWIRAYF. In DNA form, the CDR3 reads TGTGCCATCAGTGAGTCCTGGATCCGGGCGTACTTC.

The J gene is TRBJ2-1, the V gene TRBV5-1; 7 nucleotides line up with TRBD1. V lost 4 bases, J lost 1 base, and 8 bases stayed unmatched. The length of the CDR3 is 16 residues. CDR1 and CDR2 (germline): SGHRS, YFSETQ. The CDR3 region is CASSSGDRASYNEQFF. In DNA form, the CDR3 reads TGCGCCAGCAGCAGTGGCGACAGGGCGTCCTACAATGAGCAGTTCTTC.

The rearrangement links TRBV27 to TRBJ2-3, with D possibly being TRBD1 or TRBD2 (5 bases each). CDR3 length: 15 amino acids. The germline V and J ends were trimmed by 4 bases and 2 bases, with 13 bases remaining between them. Germline V lookup: CDR1 MNHEY, CDR2 SMNVEV (reference sequence). The CDR3 loop reads CASSSRDGYTDTQYF. In DNA, the CDR3 is TGTGCCAGCAGTTCCCGGGACGGTTACACAGATACGCAGTATTTT.